The sequence of this TCR beta chain was determined in a study of blood T cell repertoires in COVID-19. Study processing details: Using reference gene primer amplification, nucleated cell counts were estimated. Sequencing used immunoSEQ multiplex PCR; TCRdb keeps in-frame clones, though not all of them. D and trimming were read from the DNA, whereas the V and J calls and clone size are those reported in that table. The data show some 68,000 clones, around 89% seen once. V gave up 6 bases and J gave up 5 bases, with 10 bases separating them. There are 11 residues in the CDR3. Per germline, CDR1 DFQATT and CDR2 SNEGSKA (reference sequence).

Sequencing was carried out using peripheral blood. This clonotype originated in a man between 50 and 59 years old with acute or convalescent COVID-19. The chain has TRBV20-1 and TRBJ1-2; D unresolved. DNA of the CDR3: TGCAGTGCCCGGGTCAGTTATGGCTACACCTTC. This translates into CSARVSYGYTF.